The next 6 T cell receptor beta chains were all read from a single sample in a study of glioma-infiltrating T cells. Using RNA template, CDR3s of TCR alpha and beta were amplified with iRepertoire arm-PCR. TCRdb recomputed calls from the multiplex PCR reads with MiXCR, one row per CDR3 protein. Among about 410,000 distinct CDR3 sequences listed, roughly two fifths were seen once. Sample: glioma tissue, nonneoplastic brain tissue, or PBMCs (not recorded which). The receptors were gathered from a human donor with low-grade glioma or glioblastoma, undergoing nonglioma brain surgery, or in good health (not recorded which).

The rearrangement uses TRBV4-1 and TRBJ1-6, with D possibly being TRBD1 (5 bases). The CDR3 covers 15 residues. Trimming took off 0 bases at V and 7 bases at J, with 10 bases between the two ends. Germline V gene lookup returns CDR1 MGHRA and CDR2 YSYEKL. DNA for the CDR3: TGCGCCAGCAGCCAAGAGGAGGGGTTAAATTCACCCCTCCACTTT. It translates to CASSQEEGLNSPLHF.

A remark on this clonotype: One junction end does not reproduce the germline sequence, and a read error may be involved. The V gene is TRBV6-9, the J gene TRBJ1-1; the D gene is possibly TRBD1 (6 bases). Germline lookup yields CDR1 MNHGY and CDR2 SVAAGI. CDR3 length: 13 amino acids. DNA of the CDR3: TGCGCCGGGAGACAGGCTGGTCACACTGAAGCTTTCTTT. Translating it yields CAGRQAGHTEAFF.

The genes are TRBV20-1 and TRBJ2-1; tentatively, D is TRBD2 (5 bases). This CDR3 is built from 14 residues. Per germline, CDR1 DFQATT and CDR2 SNEGSKA (reference sequence). The V and J ends lost 5 bases and 4 bases respectively, with 15 bases between them. CDR3 region: CSAPISARYNEQFF. CDR3 sequence (DNA): TGCAGTGCTCCAATTAGCGCCCGATACAATGAGCAGTTCTTC.

The chain employs TRBV7-2 and TRBJ1-4, with TRBD1 identical over 7 bases. CDR3 length equals 15 residues. CDR1 is SGHTA, CDR2 FQGNSA, per germline. The V and J ends lost 5 bases and 7 bases, in that order; junction bases with no gene match: 10. The CDR3 loop is CASSNRGQVFEKLFF. The CDR3 nucleotides read TGTGCCAGCAGCAATAGAGGACAGGTTTTTGAAAAACTGTTTTTT.

This chain joins TRBV18 and TRBJ1-5; the D is unclear. The CDR3 runs to 14 residues. From germline, CDR1 is KGHSH and CDR2 LQKENI. V shed 5 bases and J shed 0 bases, with 8 bases lying between them. CDR3 loop: CASSGLSSNQPQHF. Written as DNA, the CDR3 is TGTGCCAGCTCAGGACTGAGTAGCAATCAGCCCCAGCATTTT.

There are many counts of this clonotype. The rearrangement uses TRBV20-1 and TRBJ2-7, with TRBD2 as a possible D gene (5 bases). This CDR3 is 13 amino acids long. The germline gives CDR1 DFQATT, CDR2 SNEGSKA (reference sequence). The V end lost 3 bases, the J end lost 2 bases, and 11 bases lay between the germline ends. CDR3 DNA sequence: TGCAGTGCTAGCGGGCTAGCCACCTACGAGCAGTACTTC. This sequence encodes CSASGLATYEQYF.